The 18 T cell receptor beta chains below all came from one sample that was sequenced in a study of cytomegalovirus exposure and HLA in healthy donors. Sequencing was performed with immunoSEQ multiplex PCR; in TCRdb, only in-frame clones are kept and a portion is missing. The sample has about 120,000 clones, 85% to 90% seen once; the top ten hold approximately 2%. The material sequenced was PBMCs. The receptors originated from a woman younger than 45 in good health and CMV-seronegative.

This rearrangement joins TRBV5-6 to TRBJ2-3, with a possible D match to TRBD1 (5 bases). From germline, CDR1 is SGHDT and CDR2 YYEEEE. The ends were cut back, 6 bases at V and 4 bases at J, with 12 bases in the middle. The CDR3 is 13 amino acids. CDR3 nucleotide sequence: TGTGCCAGCACGGCAGGGTCAGCAGATACGCAGTATTTT. Translated: CASTAGSADTQYF.

V is TRBV7-9 and J is TRBJ2-2; the D is unclear. The V and J ends lost 0 bases and 3 bases respectively, with 5 bases between them. The CDR3 loop spans 14 amino acids. The germline V gene has CDR1 SEHNR and CDR2 FQNEAQ (reference sequence). CDR3 loop: CASSLARDTGELFF. CDR3 nucleotide sequence: TGTGCCAGCAGCTTAGCACGGGACACCGGGGAGCTGTTTTTT.

In DNA, the CDR3 is TGTGCCAGCAGTGGAACAGGGAAGAGGCCAGATACGCAGTATTTT. This translates into CASSGTGKRPDTQYF. The chain employs TRBV6-1 and TRBJ2-3; the D gene is possibly TRBD1 (6 bases). Germline lookup yields CDR1 MNHNS and CDR2 SASEGT. Trimming left V 4 bases short and J 4 bases short, with 15 bases between. There are 15 residues in the CDR3.

The chain combines TRBV6-6 with TRBJ1-2; perhaps TRBD1 as D (6 bases). V was pared by 6 bases and J by 4 bases, with 18 bases between. Germline V lookup: CDR1 MNHNY, CDR2 SVGAGI (reference sequence). The CDR3 is 15 residues long. CDR3 in amino acids: CASSQRQGPSYGYTF. DNA of the CDR3: TGTGCCAGCAGCCAGCGGCAGGGGCCCAGCTATGGCTACACCTTC.

This chain uses TRBV7-6 with TRBJ2-1, with 9 bases that match TRBD1. Losses at the gene ends were 2 bases for V and 9 bases for J; bases not matched to a gene: 17. CDR1 is SGHVS and CDR2 is FNYEAQ in the germline V gene. The CDR3 is 18 amino acids. The CDR3 protein is CASSLPPQGATIKGEQFF. In DNA, the CDR3 is TGTGCCAGCAGCTTACCGCCACAGGGGGCGACGATAAAGGGTGAGCAGTTCTTC.

J is TRBJ2-1 and V is TRBV6-1; TRBD2 aligns across 8 bases. This CDR3 has 19 amino acids. The J segment lost 7 bases and the V segment lost 1 base, leaving 18 bases of the junction unmatched. Germline V gene lookup returns CDR1 MNHNS and CDR2 SASEGT. The CDR3: CASSEGRRGGLLSWNEQFF. The CDR3 DNA reads TGTGCCAGCAGTGAAGGACGACGGGGGGGCTTGCTTTCGTGGAATGAGCAGTTCTTC.

This clone came up a few times. The J gene is TRBJ1-2, the V gene TRBV10-1; perhaps TRBD1 as D (5 bases). CDR1 and CDR2 from the germline V gene are WNHNN and SYGVQD (reference sequence). V was pared by 6 bases and J by 8 bases, with 19 bases between. The CDR3 contains 14 residues. CDR3 residues: CASRDPPGLKGYTF. Here the CDR3 DNA reads TGCGCCAGCAGAGACCCACCGGGACTCAAGGGCTACACCTTC.

This clone was seen more than once but under ten times. The V call is TRBV5-5, the J call TRBJ1-5; a weak D match, TRBD1 (6 bases). CDR1 and CDR2 (germline): SGHKS, YYEKEE (reference sequence). The CDR3 is 15 amino acids. V was clipped by 0 bases and J by 0 bases, with 7 bases between them. CDR3 in amino acids: CASSLADSSNQPQHF. The CDR3 DNA reads TGTGCCAGCAGCTTGGCGGACAGTAGCAATCAGCCCCAGCATTTT.

This clone occurred a few times. The chain uses TRBV19 and TRBJ1-1, with unresolved D. The CDR3 contains 11 residues. Per the germline V gene, CDR1 is LNHDA and CDR2 is SQIVND (reference sequence). V was pared by 5 bases and J by 7 bases, with 8 bases between. The DNA of the CDR3 is TGTGCCAGTAGTGCCGGGATTGAAGCTTTCTTT. Its protein product is CASSAGIEAFF.

V is TRBV18 and J is TRBJ1-5; D gene unclear. V lost 2 bases and J lost 0, with 5 bases in between. In germline, CDR1 is KGHSH, CDR2 LQKENI. The CDR3 is made up of 14 amino acids. CDR3 sequence reads: CASSPADSNQPQHF. CDR3 nucleotides: TGTGCCAGCTCACCAGCAGATAGCAATCAGCCCCAGCATTTT.

This chain uses TRBV18 with TRBJ2-2; D might be TRBD2 (5 bases). V was cut by 3 bases and J by 4 bases, with 12 bases left in between. Germline loops: CDR1 KGHSH, CDR2 LQKENI. This CDR3 comprises 15 residues. CDR3 amino acids: CASSPEGRLTGELFF. The CDR3 DNA follows: TGTGCCAGCTCACCCGAGGGCAGACTCACCGGGGAGCTGTTTTTT.

The gene calls are TRBV18 and TRBJ1-2; D is unresolved. Trimming left V 0 bases short and J 4 bases short, with 12 bases between. Germline-derived CDR1 and CDR2 are KGHSH and LQKENI. This CDR3 is 15 amino acids long. The CDR3 sequence: CASSPPAGSPYGYTF. CDR3 sequence (DNA): TGTGCCAGCTCACCACCTGCGGGATCCCCCTATGGCTACACCTTC.

V is TRBV19 and J is TRBJ1-4; D gene ambiguous. This CDR3 has 14 amino acids. Deletions cut 4 bases from V and 3 bases from J, with 9 bases between. In germline, CDR1 is LNHDA, CDR2 SQIVND (reference sequence). The CDR3 nucleotides are TGTGCCAGTAGTAGCGGGTGGGCTAATGAAAAACTGTTTTTT. This sequence encodes CASSSGWANEKLFF.

This clone was recorded a few times. The chain has TRBV5-1 and TRBJ2-7, with a weak D call TRBD2 (6 bases). V was trimmed by 0 bases and J by 2 bases, leaving 9 bases between them. CDR3 size: 14 residues. CDR1 and CDR2 from the germline V gene are SGHRS and YFSETQ. Here the CDR3 reads CASSLEGGTYEQYF. The CDR3 coding sequence is TGCGCCAGCAGCTTGGAGGGCGGGACCTACGAGCAGTACTTC.

The J gene is TRBJ1-4, the V gene TRBV7-9; 8 nucleotides match TRBD1. This CDR3 is built from 15 residues. The V segment lost 5 bases and the J segment 7 bases; nucleotides outside the gene matches: 9. Germline V gives CDR1 SEHNR, CDR2 FQNEAQ (reference sequence). DNA of the CDR3: TGTGCCAGCAGCCTAGATGGGACAGGTGGTGAAAAACTGTTTTTT. Translating gives CASSLDGTGGEKLFF.

The DNA of the CDR3 is TGTGCCAGCAGTTCAACACTAGCGGGTAGGGCGGGAGAGCAGTACTTC. It is translated as CASSSTLAGRAGEQYF. V and J are TRBV6-5 and TRBJ2-7; 9 positions agree with TRBD2. This CDR3 has 16 amino acids. V was clipped by 4 bases and J by 7 bases; unmatched bases: 14. The germline gives CDR1 MNHEY, CDR2 SVGAGI.

V usage is TRBV6-6 and J usage is TRBJ1-2; TRBD1 aligns across 8 bases. The trim removed 5 bases at V and 0 bases at J, leaving 8 bases unmatched. Germline CDR1 is MNHNY and CDR2 is SVGAGI (reference sequence). The CDR3 has 16 amino acids. As DNA, the CDR3 is TGTGCCAGCAGTGGCCCGGAACAGGGGGCTAACTATGGCTACACCTTC. Amino acid sequence: CASSGPEQGANYGYTF.

V is TRBV6-7 and J is TRBJ1-2; TRBD1 matches at 7 bases. TRBV6-7 is an open reading frame whose function is uncertain. The CDR3 contains 16 residues. V lost 5 bases, J lost 4 bases, and 13 bases stayed unmatched. The CDR3, as DNA: TGTGCCAGCAGTCCGATGACAGGGCTTAAACCCTATGGCTACACCTTC. Translating it yields CASSPMTGLKPYGYTF.